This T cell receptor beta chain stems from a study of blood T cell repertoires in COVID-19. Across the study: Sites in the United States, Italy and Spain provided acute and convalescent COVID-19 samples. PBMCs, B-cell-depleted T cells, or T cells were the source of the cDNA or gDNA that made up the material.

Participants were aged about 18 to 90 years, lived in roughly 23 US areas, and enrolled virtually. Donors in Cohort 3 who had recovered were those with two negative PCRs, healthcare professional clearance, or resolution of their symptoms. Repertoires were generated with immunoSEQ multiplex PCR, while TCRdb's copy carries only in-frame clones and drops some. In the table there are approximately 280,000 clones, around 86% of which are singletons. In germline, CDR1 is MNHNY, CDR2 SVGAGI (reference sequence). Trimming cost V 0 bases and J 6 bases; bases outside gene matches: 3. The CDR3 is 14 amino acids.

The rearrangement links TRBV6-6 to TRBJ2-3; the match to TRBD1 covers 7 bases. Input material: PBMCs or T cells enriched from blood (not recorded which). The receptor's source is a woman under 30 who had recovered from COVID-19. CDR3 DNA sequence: TGTGCCAGCAGTTACTCGAGGACAGGCGATACGCAGTATTTT. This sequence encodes CASSYSRTGDTQYF.